The present T cell receptor beta chain was sequenced within a study of cytotoxic CD8 clonotypes in ibrutinib-treated CLL. Study overall: Response sampling occurred after a median around 12 months of treatment (range 6 to 36).

This clone was observed a single time. The identical CDR3 is also encoded by other nucleotide sequences in the sample. Trimming removed 3 bases from V and 3 bases from J, with 4 bases in between. In germline, CDR1 is KGHSH, CDR2 LQKENI. The length of the CDR3 is 12 residues. Investigators sought sequencing depths of between 1 in 200,000 and 1 in 1 million T cells. Data came from immunoSEQ multiplex PCR; TCRdb stores just in-frame clones and leaves some out. The top ten clones hold 9.5% to 12% of a sample with just over 200,000 clones, roughly three quarters of them seen once. The sequenced sample was PBMCs, obtained after 12 months of ibrutinib treatment. The rearrangement uses TRBV18 and TRBJ2-3; D not resolved. This TCR was sampled from a human donor with chronic lymphocytic leukemia. CDR3 bases: TGTGCCAGCTCACCCAGAACAGATACGCAGTATTTT. Encoded protein: CASSPRTDTQYF.